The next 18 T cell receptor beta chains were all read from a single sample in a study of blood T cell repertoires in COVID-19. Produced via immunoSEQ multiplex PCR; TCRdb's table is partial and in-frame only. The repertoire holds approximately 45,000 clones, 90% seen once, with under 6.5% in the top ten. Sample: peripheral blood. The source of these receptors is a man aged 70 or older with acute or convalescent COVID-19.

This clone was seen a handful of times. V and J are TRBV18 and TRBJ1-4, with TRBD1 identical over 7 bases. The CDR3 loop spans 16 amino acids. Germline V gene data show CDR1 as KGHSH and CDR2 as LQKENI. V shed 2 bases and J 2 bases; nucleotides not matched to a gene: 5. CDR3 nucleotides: TGTGCCAGCTCACCAGGAAGGGGGCCGACTAATGAAAAACTGTTTTTT. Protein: CASSPGRGPTNEKLFF.

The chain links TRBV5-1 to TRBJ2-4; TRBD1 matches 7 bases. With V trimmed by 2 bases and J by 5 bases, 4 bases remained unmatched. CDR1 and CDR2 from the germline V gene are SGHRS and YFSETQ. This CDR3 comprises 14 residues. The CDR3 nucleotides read TGCGCCAGCAGCTTTCAAGGGGGCGAAAACATTCAGTACTTC. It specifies CASSFQGGENIQYF.

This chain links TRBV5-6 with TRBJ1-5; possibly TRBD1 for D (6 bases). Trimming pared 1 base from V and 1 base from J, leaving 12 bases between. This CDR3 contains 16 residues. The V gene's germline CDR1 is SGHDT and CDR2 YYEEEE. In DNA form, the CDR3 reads TGTGCCAGCAGCTTGAGGCACAGGGCGAGCAATCAGCCCCAGCATTTT. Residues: CASSLRHRASNQPQHF.

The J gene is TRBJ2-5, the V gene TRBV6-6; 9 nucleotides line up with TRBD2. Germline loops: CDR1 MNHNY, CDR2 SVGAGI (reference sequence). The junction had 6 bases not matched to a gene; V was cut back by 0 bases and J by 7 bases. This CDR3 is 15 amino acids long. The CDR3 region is CASSYSGGGAVTQYF. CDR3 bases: TGTGCCAGCAGTTACTCTGGCGGGGGGGCGGTGACCCAGTACTTC.

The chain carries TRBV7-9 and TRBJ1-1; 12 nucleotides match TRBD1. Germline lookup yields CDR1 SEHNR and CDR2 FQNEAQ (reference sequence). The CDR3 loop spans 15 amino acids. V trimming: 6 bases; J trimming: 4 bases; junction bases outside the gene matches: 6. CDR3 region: CASSWDRGLGTEAFF. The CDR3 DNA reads TGTGCCAGCAGTTGGGACAGGGGGCTAGGCACTGAAGCTTTCTTT.

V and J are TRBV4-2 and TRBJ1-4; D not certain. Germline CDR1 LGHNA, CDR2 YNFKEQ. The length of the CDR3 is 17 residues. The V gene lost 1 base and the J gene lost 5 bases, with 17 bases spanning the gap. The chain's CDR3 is CASSQAGQRVWNEKLFF. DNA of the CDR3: TGTGCCAGCAGCCAAGCTGGGCAGCGGGTTTGGAATGAAAAACTGTTTTTT.

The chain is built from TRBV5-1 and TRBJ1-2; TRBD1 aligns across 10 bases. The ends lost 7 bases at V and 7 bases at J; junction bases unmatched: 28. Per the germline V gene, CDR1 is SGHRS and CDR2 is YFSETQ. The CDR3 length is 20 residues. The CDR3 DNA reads TGCGCCAGCCGAAGGTCGTATGGGCCGGGATCGGGACAGGGGATTCGTGGCTACACCTTC. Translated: CASRRSYGPGSGQGIRGYTF.

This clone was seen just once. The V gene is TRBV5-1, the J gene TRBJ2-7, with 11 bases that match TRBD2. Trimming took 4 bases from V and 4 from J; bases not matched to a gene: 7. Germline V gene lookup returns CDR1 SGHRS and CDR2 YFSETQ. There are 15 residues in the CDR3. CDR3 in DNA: TGCGCCAGCAGCCCTACTAGCGGGGGAAGGTACGAGCAGTACTTC. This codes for CASSPTSGGRYEQYF.

DNA for the CDR3: TGTGCCAGCAGTCCGGACAGGGGGGCCAAAAACATTCAGTACTTC. Translated: CASSPDRGAKNIQYF. J is TRBJ2-4 and V is TRBV2; 10 nucleotides line up with TRBD1. The CDR3 spans 15 residues. V was pared by 5 bases and J by 1 base, with 2 bases of the junction left unmatched. The germline V gene encodes CDR1 SNHLY and CDR2 FYNNEI.

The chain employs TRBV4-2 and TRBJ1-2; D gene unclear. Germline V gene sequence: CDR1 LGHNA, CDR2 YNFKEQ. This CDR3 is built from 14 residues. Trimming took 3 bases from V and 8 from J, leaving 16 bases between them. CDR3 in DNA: TGTGCCAGCAGCCATGACGTCGGAAGAGGCGGCTACACCTTC. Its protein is CASSHDVGRGGYTF.

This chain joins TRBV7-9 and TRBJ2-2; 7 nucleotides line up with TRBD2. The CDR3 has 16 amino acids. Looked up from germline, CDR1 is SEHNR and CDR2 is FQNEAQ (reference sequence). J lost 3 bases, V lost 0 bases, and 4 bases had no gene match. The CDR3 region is CASSLAVLAYTGELFF. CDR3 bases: TGTGCCAGCAGCTTAGCGGTACTAGCGTACACCGGGGAGCTGTTTTTT. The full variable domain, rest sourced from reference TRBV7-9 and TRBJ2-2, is DTGVSQNPRHKITKRGQNVTFRCDPISEHNRLYWYRQTLGQGPEFLTYFQNEAQLEKSRLLSDRFSAERPKGSFSTLEIQRTEQGDSAMYLCASSLAVLAYTGELFFGEGSRLTVL.

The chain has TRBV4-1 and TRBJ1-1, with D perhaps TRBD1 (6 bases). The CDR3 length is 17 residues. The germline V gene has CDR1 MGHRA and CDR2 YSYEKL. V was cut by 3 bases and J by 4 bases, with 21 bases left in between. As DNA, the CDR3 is TGCGCCAGCAGCCAGGACCCCGACCCCCTCAGGGGCACTGAAGCTTTCTTT. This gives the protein CASSQDPDPLRGTEAFF.

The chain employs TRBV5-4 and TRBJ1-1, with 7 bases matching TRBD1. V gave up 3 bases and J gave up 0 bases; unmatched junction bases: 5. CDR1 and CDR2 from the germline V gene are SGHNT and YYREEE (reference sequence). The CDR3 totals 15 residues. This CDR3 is CASSSRGQVNTEAFF. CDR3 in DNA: TGTGCCAGCAGCTCTCGTGGACAGGTGAACACTGAAGCTTTCTTT.

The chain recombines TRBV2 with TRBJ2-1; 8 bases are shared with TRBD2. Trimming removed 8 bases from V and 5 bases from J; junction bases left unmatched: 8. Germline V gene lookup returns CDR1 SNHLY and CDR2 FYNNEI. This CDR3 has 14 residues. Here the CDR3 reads CASGKLADHNEQFF. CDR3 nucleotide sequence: TGTGCCAGCGGTAAACTAGCGGACCACAATGAGCAGTTCTTC.

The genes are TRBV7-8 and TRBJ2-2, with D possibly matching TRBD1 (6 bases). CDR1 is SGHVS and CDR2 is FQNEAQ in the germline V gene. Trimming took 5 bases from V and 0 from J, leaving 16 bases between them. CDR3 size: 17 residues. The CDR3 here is CASSPRQAFTNTGELFF. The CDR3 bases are TGTGCCAGCAGCCCCAGACAGGCATTTACGAACACCGGGGAGCTGTTTTTT.

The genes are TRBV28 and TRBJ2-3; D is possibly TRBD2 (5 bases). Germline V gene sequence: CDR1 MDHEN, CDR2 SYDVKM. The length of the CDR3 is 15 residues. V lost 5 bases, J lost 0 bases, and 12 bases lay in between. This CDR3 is CASSPERLSTDTQYF. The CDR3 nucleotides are TGTGCCAGCAGTCCGGAGCGGCTTAGCACAGATACGCAGTATTTT. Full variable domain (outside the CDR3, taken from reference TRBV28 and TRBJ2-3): DVKVTQSSRYLVKRTGEKVFLECVQDMDHENMFWYRQDPGLGLRLIYFSYDVKMKEKGDIPEGYSVSREKKERFSLILESASTNQTSMYLCASSPERLSTDTQYFGPGTRLTVL.

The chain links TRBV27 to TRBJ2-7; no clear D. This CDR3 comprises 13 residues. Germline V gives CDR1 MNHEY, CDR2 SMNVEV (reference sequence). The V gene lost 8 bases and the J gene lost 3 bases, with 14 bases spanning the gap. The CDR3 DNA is TGTGCCAGCTCCCATGGGCCGAACTACGAGCAGTACTTC. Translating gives CASSHGPNYEQYF.

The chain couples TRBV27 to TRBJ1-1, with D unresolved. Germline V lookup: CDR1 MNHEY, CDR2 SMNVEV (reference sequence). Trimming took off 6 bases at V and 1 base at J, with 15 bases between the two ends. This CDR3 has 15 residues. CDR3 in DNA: TGTGCCAGCAGGGGGAGGATCACCACGAACACTGAAGCTTTCTTT. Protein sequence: CASRGRITTNTEAFF.